This is a list of T cell receptor beta chains from one sample in a study of blood T cell repertoires in COVID-19. Assay used: immunoSEQ multiplex PCR; TCRdb lists only in-frame clones, some missing. The data contain roughly 97,000 clones, roughly nine tenths of them singletons. Sequenced input: peripheral blood. All receptors come from a human donor in a cohort sampled during active COVID-19. Each CDR3 is given with its conserved first and last residue. D genes are given only for firm matches. Not all rows give a size; the values are once, few, many and, for expanded clones, a class.

clone_size,v_call,j_call,d_call,cdr3_nt,cdr3_aa
once,TRBV3-1/TRBV3-2,TRBJ2-5,NA,TGTGCCAGCAGCCAAGGACTATTAGGGACCCAGTACTTC,CASSQGLLGTQYF
NA,TRBV5-1,TRBJ2-7,TRBD1,TGCGCCAGCAGCTCCAGGGGGTTCCCTAACGAGCAGTACTTC,CASSSRGFPNEQYF
once,TRBV19,TRBJ1-2,TRBD1,TGTGCCAGTAGTCAGAAGACAGGGAGCTTCGGCTACACCTTC,CASSQKTGSFGYTF
few,TRBV4-2,TRBJ2-7,NA,TGTGCCAGCAGCCAAGATGCAACGGGTGGATACAACTACGAGCAGTACTTC,CASSQDATGGYNYEQYF
NA,TRBV5-6,TRBJ1-2,NA,TGTGCCAGCAGCTTGAGGAGGGGTGATGGCTACACCTTC,CASSLRRGDGYTF
NA,TRBV27,TRBJ1-2,TRBD1,TGTGCCAGCAGTTCCCGCGGGACAGGGGTTCAAGGCTACACCTTC,CASSSRGTGVQGYTF
few,TRBV7-2,TRBJ2-7,NA,TGTGCCAGCAGCACTACCCGGGGGTCCTACGAGCAGTACTTC,CASSTTRGSYEQYF
NA,TRBV9,TRBJ1-3,NA,TGTGCCAGCAGCGCCCAAGAACAAGTCTCTGGAAACACCATATATTTT,CASSAQEQVSGNTIYF
NA,TRBV11-2,TRBJ2-7,NA,TGTGCCAGCACCCTTATCGGGGGGCCCTACGAGCAGTACTTC,CASTLIGGPYEQYF
NA,TRBV11-2,TRBJ1-2,NA,TGTGCCAGCAGCTTAGTAGGCAGGGGAGAGGATGGCTACACCTTC,CASSLVGRGEDGYTF
NA,TRBV19,TRBJ2-3,NA,TGTGCCAGTAGTATCCTAGGAAGCACAGATACGCAGTATTTT,CASSILGSTDTQYF
NA,TRBV7-9,TRBJ2-1,TRBD2,TGTGCCAGCAGCTTAGCTAGCGGGGTAGAGCAGTTCTTC,CASSLASGVEQFF
once,TRBV7-9,TRBJ2-1,NA,TGTGCCAGCAGCTTGGACCTAGCGAGAGAGCAGTTCTTC,CASSLDLAREQFF
NA,TRBV4-2,TRBJ2-5,TRBD1,TGTGCCAGCAGCCAAGGAGGGGGACAGGGCCAAGAGACCCAGTACTTC,CASSQGGGQGQETQYF
NA,TRBV28,TRBJ1-2,TRBD1,TGTGCCAGCAGCATTCGGGGACAGGGCTATGGCTACACCTTC,CASSIRGQGYGYTF
NA,TRBV2,TRBJ1-1,NA,TGTGCCAGCAGTAATCACGGGGGAACTGAAGCTTTCTTT,CASSNHGGTEAFF
NA,TRBV13,TRBJ2-3,NA,TGTGCCAGCAGCTTAGGCGGGTTTCGGGGTAGATTCACAGATACGCAGTATTTT,CASSLGGFRGRFTDTQYF
NA,TRBV5-1,TRBJ2-5,TRBD2,TGCGCCAGCAGCTTTGGGGGGGGAACAGAGACCCAGTACTTC,CASSFGGGTETQYF
NA,TRBV11-2,TRBJ2-4,NA,TGTGCCAGCAGCCAGGACTTAGCCAAAAACATTCAGTACTTC,CASSQDLAKNIQYF
once,TRBV7-8,TRBJ2-5,NA,TGTGCCAGCAGCTTAGCGGGGCAGGGTTTGGGGGAGACCCAGTACTTC,CASSLAGQGLGETQYF
NA,TRBV28,TRBJ2-7,NA,TGTGCCAGCAGTTCCGTTTCTCATACGGGAGAGGTTGGCTACGAGCAGTACTTC,CASSSVSHTGEVGYEQYF
NA,TRBV19,TRBJ1-5,TRBD1,TGTGCCAGTAGTGACTCGGGGACAGGACGACCATATAGCAATCAGCCCCAGCATTTT,CASSDSGTGRPYSNQPQHF
NA,TRBV4-1,TRBJ1-3,NA,TGCGCCAGCAGCCAAGATAATTTGGCGCGGGGAAACACCATATATTTT,CASSQDNLARGNTIYF
NA,TRBV6-1,TRBJ1-5,TRBD1,TGTGCCAGCAGTGAATGGGGGAACAGGGGAAACCAGCCCCAGCATTTT,CASSEWGNRGNQPQHF
NA,TRBV28,TRBJ1-5,NA,TGTGCCAGCAGTCAAAGCGGGCCCCAGCATTTT,CASSQSGPQHF
NA,TRBV5-1,TRBJ2-1,TRBD2,TGCGCCAGCAGGGAACCTAGCGGAAACAATGAGCAGTTCTTC,CASREPSGNNEQFF
NA,TRBV7-2,TRBJ1-1,NA,TGTGCCAGCAGCTTAATCCTAAGAACTGAAGCTTTCTTT,CASSLILRTEAFF
NA,TRBV2,TRBJ1-6,TRBD1,TGTGCCAGCAGAGTGGACAGGCCGAATAATTCACCCCTCCACTTT,CASRVDRPNNSPLHF
NA,TRBV10-3,TRBJ1-6,TRBD1,TGTGCCATCAGTGGACAGGGAAATTCACCCCTCCACTTT,CAISGQGNSPLHF
NA,TRBV9,TRBJ1-1,NA,TGTGCCAGCAGCGTAACTCCAAACACTGAAGCTTTCTTT,CASSVTPNTEAFF
NA,TRBV5-6,TRBJ1-4,NA,TGTGCCAGCAGCTCGAGGCGTGAAAAACTGTTTTTT,CASSSRREKLFF
once,TRBV28,TRBJ1-1,NA,TGTGCCAGCAGCTCGGGATCTCCGGACACTGAAGCTTTCTTT,CASSSGSPDTEAFF
NA,TRBV28,TRBJ2-7,TRBD1,TGTGCCAGCAGCGGTATCGGGACAGGGCGGTACGAGCAGTACTTC,CASSGIGTGRYEQYF
NA,TRBV19,TRBJ2-2,TRBD1,TGTGCCAGTAGTATCGCAGGGGGAGCGAACACCGGGGAGCTGTTTTTT,CASSIAGGANTGELFF
few,TRBV10-1,TRBJ1-2,NA,TGCGCCAGCAGACAGGGACAAGCCTATGGCTACACCTTC,CASRQGQAYGYTF
NA,TRBV27,TRBJ2-7,NA,TGTGCCAGCAGTCCCCCCGAGGCTACCTACGAGCAGTACTTC,CASSPPEATYEQYF
NA,TRBV2,TRBJ2-5,NA,TGTGCCACCTCGAAGGGCTCGGGGGAAGAGACCCAGTACTTC,CATSKGSGEETQYF
NA,TRBV7-2,TRBJ2-3,TRBD2,TGTGCCAGCAGCTTAGACTTTATGGCGGGGGTGATAGATACGCAGTATTTT,CASSLDFMAGVIDTQYF
NA,TRBV6-4,TRBJ2-1,TRBD2,TGTGCCAGCAGTGTAAAAACTAGCGGAGAGCAGTTCTTC,CASSVKTSGEQFF
NA,TRBV6-6,TRBJ2-7,NA,TGTGCCAGCAGACCTACGACGTCTAGTTACGAGCAGTACTTC,CASRPTTSSYEQYF
NA,TRBV2,TRBJ2-1,NA,TGTGCCAGCAGTGTTGTCAGGGAAAATGAGCAGTTCTTC,CASSVVRENEQFF
NA,TRBV2,TRBJ1-1,NA,TGTGCCAGCAGGGCTTCGGGCACTGAAGCTTTCTTT,CASRASGTEAFF
NA,TRBV28,TRBJ1-2,NA,TGTGCCAGCAGTTTTAGGGCAGGGGTTTATGGCTACACCTTC,CASSFRAGVYGYTF
NA,TRBV5-4,TRBJ2-3,NA,TGTGCCAGCAGCTTGACAGGGTCCCCCCCAGATACGCAGTATTTT,CASSLTGSPPDTQYF
NA,TRBV5-4,TRBJ2-1,NA,TGTGCCAGCAGCTTTGTTCGGTCTGAGGATGAGCAGTTCTTC,CASSFVRSEDEQFF
NA,TRBV28,TRBJ1-3,NA,TGTGCCAGCAGTCCACCTGACAGGTGGGCTGGAAACACCATATATTTT,CASSPPDRWAGNTIYF
NA,TRBV18,TRBJ1-2,NA,TGTGCCAGCTCACCAAGCCAGGGTTTTCACTATGGCTACACCTTC,CASSPSQGFHYGYTF
NA,TRBV4-3,TRBJ2-5,NA,TGCGCCAGCAGCCAAGAGAGTGGGAGAGGGGGGACCCAGTACTTC,CASSQESGRGGTQYF
NA,TRBV18,TRBJ1-2,NA,TGTGCCAGCTCACCAACAGAAAACTATGGCTACACCTTC,CASSPTENYGYTF
NA,TRBV29-1,TRBJ1-2,NA,TGCAGCGTTCGAAGGGAACAGGACTATGGCTACACCTTC,CSVRREQDYGYTF
NA,TRBV11-1,TRBJ2-5,TRBD2,TGTGCCAGCAGCTTCGGCGGGAGGGCAGGAGAGACCCAGTACTTC,CASSFGGRAGETQYF
NA,TRBV9,TRBJ2-7,NA,TGTGCCAGCAGCGTAGCTTCAGGGGTCGAGCAGTACTTC,CASSVASGVEQYF
NA,TRBV25-1,TRBJ1-2,TRBD1,TGTGCCAGCAGTGATAGGGTCAGGGGGTCCTATGGCTACACCTTC,CASSDRVRGSYGYTF
NA,TRBV6-5,TRBJ1-6,NA,TGTGCCAGCAGCCCGGACAGCGGTAATTCACCCCTCCACTTT,CASSPDSGNSPLHF
NA,TRBV5-4,TRBJ2-2,NA,TGTGCCAGCAGCAAAGCAGGGGCTGGAGAGAGCGGGGAGCTGTTTTTT,CASSKAGAGESGELFF